This T cell receptor beta chain was captured by sequencing in a study of memory CD4+ T cells and cytomegalovirus serostatus. Libraries were prepared by immunoSEQ multiplex PCR; TCRdb keeps only in-frame clonotypes and omits some of them. The table lists around 88,000 clones, over 70% of them singletons. Trimming at V came to 9 bases and at J to 3 bases, leaving 8 bases not matched to a gene. This CDR3 has 14 residues. Germline values: CDR1 MDHEN, CDR2 SYDVKM. Single viable CD3+CD4+CD8-CD45RO+ cells were sorted as the memory CD4+ T cells. Positive selection with CD4 microbeads enriched total CD4+ T cells.

Sequenced material: memory CD4+ T cells from blood. The sequence was collected from an adult in good health and CMV-seropositive. The chain employs TRBV28 and TRBJ1-2; 9 nucleotides agree with TRBD1. CDR3 nucleotides: TGTGCCAGTATTACAGGGGGCGCCGACTATGGCTACACCTTC. It codes for CASITGGADYGYTF.